This TCR beta chain is from a study of T cells in Graves' hyperthyroidism and ophthalmopathy (dated by TCRdb to about 2019). With regard to the full study: Peripheral blood samples were taken at initial diagnosis, before any treatment was given. Thyroid tissue and blood T-cell repertoires from more than 5 Graves' hyperthyroidism patients were also compared in the study. A discovery cohort of approximately 100 patients, 43 with Graves' ophthalmopathy and approximately 55 with stable Graves' hyperthyroidism, was used to find distinguishing TCR V-J signatures. Prospective prediction of ophthalmopathy was tested in an independent validation cohort of 18 to 20 hyperthyroidism patients and some 17 patients who later progressed to ophthalmopathy. After blood sampling, hyperthyroidism patients were treated with methimazole at a starting dose of 30 mg daily, and ophthalmopathy patients were treated with high-dose intravenous methylprednisolone. For training and testing, the approximately 97 patients in the discovery cohort were randomly divided in a 7:3 ratio. The paper describes TCR Vbeta CDR3 sequencing of 120 to 150 peripheral blood samples, made up of under 50 ophthalmopathy patients, around 73 hyperthyroidism patients and roughly 17 progressor patients. What the work shows at the level of the full study, not this receptor alone: Sample size was not statistically predetermined, and blinding of investigators to group allocation was not performed. During validation, the model predicted progression to ophthalmopathy a median of approximately 7 months ahead of onset, with almost 71% sensitivity and almost 75% specificity. Most expanded thyroid clonotypes (frequency above 0.001) were also found in blood, which suggests that blood repertoires may mirror thyroid immune responses. A model built on a 13 V-J signature distinguished ophthalmopathy from stable hyperthyroidism, reaching about 88% sensitivity and under 84% specificity in cross-validation and 80%/75% in testing.

Amplification of TCR beta CDR3 regions was carried out from RNA transcripts. The first round of RT-PCR for the TCR CDR3 was performed with the HTBI primer set and the Qiagen OneStep RT-PCR kit. Libraries were constructed in a second round of multiplex PCR, after which size selection and purification were performed. The libraries were sequenced on an Illumina HiSeq2000 using paired-end 100 bp reads. Regarding the original processing steps: Raw data were processed with SOAPnuke, discarding reads with adapters, uncalled bases, mean Phred below 15, or no exact constant-primer or identifier match. High-quality paired reads were merged using COPE v1.2.5, and each unique nucleotide sequence was defined as a clonotype. Clonotypes were aligned to IMGT TRBV, TRBD and TRBJ reference segments using MiTCR v1.1. Analysis was restricted to V-J combinations with a frequency above 0.0001, which covered 99% to 99.2% of repertoires. A TCS score was defined as the ratio between F50 (clonal expansion) and ExV (chaos), using BLOSUM62-based TCRdist between CDR3 peptides within each V-J. Welch's t-statistics and random forest reduced roughly 500 V-J features to roughly 13, which were used in a naive Bayes classifier (R e1071). Thyroid-blood repertoire similarity was quantified with the Morisita-Horn index. TCRdb redid the processing of the public reads, applying fastp at Q25 and MiXCR, and retained in-frame beta chains. Each entry is one CDR3 protein sequence, shown with its most common DNA and genes. What appears here as the V and J calls and clone size reflects TCRdb's work, not the paper's. The sample table lists around 720,000 distinct CDR3 sequences, 35% of them with a count of one. Together, the top ten hold roughly 30% of the sample.

Stable Graves' hyperthyroidism was defined as no progression to ophthalmopathy during 18 months of follow-up. Hyperthyroidism patients were newly diagnosed, had a disease duration of under 2 months, and were aged 18 to 65 years. The study excluded patients with uncontrolled infections, other autoimmune diseases, pregnancy or lactation. Diagnoses were established on the basis of clinical symptoms, serum thyroxine and TRAb, thyroid ultrasound, and orbital computed tomography. PBMCs were isolated from approximately 10 ml of fresh peripheral blood by Ficoll-Paque density gradient centrifugation. Trizol reagent was used to extract total RNA, and RNA quality was then checked on an Agilent 2100 Bioanalyzer. About this clonotype itself: Its antigen is not yet known. No qualities accompany the bases; no much larger clone lies one base away.

The sequence came from a woman between 35 and 50 years old with Graves' hyperthyroidism. The sequencing sample was made of blood.

The DNA sequence is as follows: TGTGCCAGCAGCCCCATGCCCCCATCCCCAACAACTAATGAAAAACTGTTTTTT. Its protein reads: CASSPMPPSPTTNEKLFF. The chain uses TRBV7-2 and TRBJ1-4; too little of a D gene remains to name it. The CDR3 contains 18 residues, cysteine and phenylalanine counted. Of the read, only the CDR3 DNA is kept; its 54 bases are in frame from base 1. The germline V gene sets CDR1 to SGHTA and CDR2 to FQGNSA. The V and J ends are trimmed by 5 bases and 0 bases, leaving 19 bases between them.